The next 22 T cell receptor beta chains were all read from a single sample in a study of human CD8 memory T cell subsets. Making the TCR beta libraries relied on UMI-labeled 5' RACE. After re-calling the 5' RACE reads, TCRdb lists one entry per CDR3 protein, DNA absent. The ten most abundant clones cover 5% to 5.5% of a sample with fewer than 20,000 distinct CDR3 sequences. The source material was CD8+ T cells from PBMCs. These receptors all stem from a human donor in good health.

The CDR3 sequence is CAIKSVAGGNSPLHF. This chain joins TRBV10-3 and TRBJ1-6. Germline V gene sequence: CDR1 ENHRY, CDR2 SYGVKD. CDR3 length: 15 residues.

V usage is TRBV14 and J usage is TRBJ2-7; there is no DNA to check the TCRdb D call of TRBD1. This CDR3 comprises 14 residues. Germline CDR1 is SGHDN and CDR2 is FVKESK. This CDR3 is CASSPWDIPHEQYF.

The chain combines TRBV5-1 with TRBJ1-1; TCRdb's D call of TRBD1 is untestable without DNA. Looked up from germline, CDR1 is SGHRS and CDR2 is YFSETQ. The CDR3 is made up of 15 amino acids. This chain's CDR3 is CASSLGFGTRTQAFF. Filled out from reference TRBV5-1 and TRBJ1-1, the complete variable domain reads KAGVTQTPRYLIKTRGQQVTLSCSPISGHRSVSWYQQTPGQGLQFLFEYFSETQRNKGNFPGRFSGRQFSNSRSEMNVSTLELGDSALYLCASSLGFGTRTQAFFGQGTRLTVV.

The chain carries TRBV9 and TRBJ2-1. This CDR3 has 16 amino acids. The germline V gene encodes CDR1 SGDLS and CDR2 YYNGEE. CDR3 in amino acids: CASSATSGSAYNEQFF.

This clonotype is identified as medium-sized from frequency. V and J are TRBV28 and TRBJ2-7; TCRdb picks TRBD1, but there is no DNA to check that call. Per the germline V gene, CDR1 is MDHEN and CDR2 is SYDVKM. CDR3 length: 13 residues. CDR3 residues: CASAHRGRFEQYF.

The V gene is TRBV28, the J gene TRBJ2-4; TCRdb names TRBD2, which stays unverified in the absence of DNA. This CDR3 contains 15 residues. Looked up from germline, CDR1 is MDHEN and CDR2 is SYDVKM. The CDR3 region is CASGTDTLAKNIQYF.

The chain carries TRBV20-1 and TRBJ2-1; the TRBD1 assignment by TCRdb is unverifiable without DNA. Per the germline V gene, CDR1 is DFQATT and CDR2 is SNEGSKA (reference sequence). The CDR3 has 16 amino acids. The CDR3 here is CSATLLQGAAYNEQFF.

The chain links TRBV5-5 to TRBJ2-1; lacking DNA, the TRBD1 call made by TCRdb goes unchecked. Germline V CDR1 and CDR2: SGHKS, YYEKEE (reference sequence). The CDR3 covers 15 residues. The CDR3 loop is CASSQGTGGMYEQFF.

This sequence joins TRBV7-2 and TRBJ2-1; TCRdb names TRBD2, which stays unverified in the absence of DNA. In germline, CDR1 is SGHTA, CDR2 FQGNSA. The CDR3 loop spans 17 amino acids. CDR3 amino acids: CASSLGGLAGRINEQFF.

The chain uses TRBV28 and TRBJ2-1; TCRdb's D call of TRBD1 is untestable without DNA. CDR3 length: 13 residues. Germline CDR1 is MDHEN and CDR2 is SYDVKM. The CDR3 spells CASSPGLNQGQFF.

CDR3: CASSITTGGIGQPQHF. The J gene is TRBJ1-5, the V gene TRBV19. This CDR3 is 16 amino acids long. CDR1 is LNHDA and CDR2 is SQIVND in the germline V gene (reference sequence).

The chain couples TRBV6-1 to TRBJ1-1. This CDR3 comprises 15 residues. Per germline, CDR1 MNHNS and CDR2 SASEGT. CDR3 residues: CASSEEGELNTEAFF.

By frequency, this clonotype registers medium-sized. The rearrangement links TRBV5-4 to TRBJ1-3; no DNA is available, so the TRBD1 call from TCRdb remains unchecked. The CDR3 sequence is 15 residues long. CDR1 is SGHNT and CDR2 is YYREEE in the germline V gene (reference sequence). CDR3 amino acids: CASYSPGTPGNTIYF.

The chain recombines TRBV2 with TRBJ2-2; the TRBD2 assignment by TCRdb is unverifiable without DNA. The CDR3 totals 18 residues. CDR1 SNHLY and CDR2 FYNNEI come from the germline V gene. CDR3 protein: CASRGTPLAGGDTGELFF. Supplemented by reference TRBV2 and TRBJ2-2, the full variable domain reads EPEVTQTPSHQVTQMGQEVILRCVPISNHLYFYWYRQILGQKVEFLVSFYNNEISEKSEIFDDQFSVERPDGSNFTLKIRSTKLEDSAMYFCASRGTPLAGGDTGELFFGEGSRLTVL.

CDR3 in amino acids: CASSLPSGDGYTF. The chain couples TRBV7-9 to TRBJ1-2; TCRdb proposes TRBD1, but this gene call is untestable without DNA. This CDR3 is built from 13 residues. The germline CDR1 and CDR2 sequences are SEHNR and FQNEAQ (reference sequence).

This chain connects TRBV4-3 to TRBJ1-3. This CDR3 has 14 residues. Looked up from germline, CDR1 is LGHNA and CDR2 is YSLEER. This chain's CDR3 is CASSHRTAGNTIYF.

The rearrangement links TRBV4-1 to TRBJ1-1. The CDR3 runs 13 residues. Germline lookup yields CDR1 MGHRA and CDR2 YSYEKL. CDR3 amino acids: CASSQERDTEAFF.

This chain uses TRBV27 with TRBJ2-1. The CDR3 totals 13 residues. The germline gives CDR1 MNHEY, CDR2 SMNVEV (reference sequence). CDR3 region: CASSVDPLNEQFF.

CDR3: CASSVGPPGELFF. The V and J genes are TRBV10-2 and TRBJ2-2; the TCRdb call, TRBD2, lacks DNA for checking. The CDR3 covers 13 residues. Germline V lookup: CDR1 WSHSY, CDR2 SAAADI.

The rearrangement uses TRBV29-1 and TRBJ2-2; checking the TCRdb D call of TRBD1 is not possible without DNA. The length of the CDR3 is 13 residues. From germline, CDR1 is SQVTM and CDR2 ANQGSEA. The CDR3 loop reads CSVATGVAGELFF.

V gene TRBV20-1 combines with J gene TRBJ2-7; without DNA, the TCRdb call of TRBD1 cannot be checked. From germline, CDR1 is DFQATT and CDR2 SNEGSKA (reference sequence). The CDR3 is made up of 18 amino acids. CDR3 sequence reads: CSARDLHGGSVVVYEQYF.

The chain combines TRBV29-1 with TRBJ1-2; the D gene TCRdb calls, TRBD1, cannot be checked with no DNA. Germline lookup yields CDR1 SQVTM and CDR2 ANQGSEA. CDR3 size: 18 residues. CDR3 residues: CSVDTFRRQGNLGYGYTF.